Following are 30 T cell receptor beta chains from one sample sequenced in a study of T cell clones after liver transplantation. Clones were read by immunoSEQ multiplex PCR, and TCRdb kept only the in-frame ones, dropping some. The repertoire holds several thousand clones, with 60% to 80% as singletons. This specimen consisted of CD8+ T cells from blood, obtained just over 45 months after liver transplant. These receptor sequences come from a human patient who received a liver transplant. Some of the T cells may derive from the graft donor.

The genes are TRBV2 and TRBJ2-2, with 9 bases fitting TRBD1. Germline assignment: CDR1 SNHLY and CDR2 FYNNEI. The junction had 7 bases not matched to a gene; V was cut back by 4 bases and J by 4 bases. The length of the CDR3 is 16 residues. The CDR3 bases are TGTGCCAGCAGTGCAGAAAGGGACAGGGCCACCGGGGAGCTGTTTTTT. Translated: CASSAERDRATGELFF.

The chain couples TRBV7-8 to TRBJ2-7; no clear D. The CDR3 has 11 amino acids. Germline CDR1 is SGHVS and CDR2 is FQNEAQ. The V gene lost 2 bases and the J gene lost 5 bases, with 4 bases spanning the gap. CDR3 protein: CASSLFNEQYF. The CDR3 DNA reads TGTGCCAGCAGCTTATTTAACGAGCAGTACTTC.

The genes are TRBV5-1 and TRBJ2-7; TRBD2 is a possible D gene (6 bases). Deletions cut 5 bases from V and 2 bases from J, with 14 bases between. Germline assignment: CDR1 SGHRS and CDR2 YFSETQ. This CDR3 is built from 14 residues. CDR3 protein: CASSLGGVAYEQYF. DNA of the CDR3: TGCGCCAGCAGTTTAGGCGGGGTAGCCTACGAGCAGTACTTC.

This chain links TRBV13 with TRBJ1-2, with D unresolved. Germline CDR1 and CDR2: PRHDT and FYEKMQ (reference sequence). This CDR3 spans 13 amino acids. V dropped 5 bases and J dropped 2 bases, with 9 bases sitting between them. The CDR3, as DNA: TGTGCCAGCAGCCGTGACACGAACTATGGCTACACCTTC. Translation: CASSRDTNYGYTF.

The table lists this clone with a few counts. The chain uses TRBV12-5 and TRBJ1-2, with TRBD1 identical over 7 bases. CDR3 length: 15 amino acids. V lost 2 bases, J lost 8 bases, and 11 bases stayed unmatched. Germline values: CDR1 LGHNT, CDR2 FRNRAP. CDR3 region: CASGLTPATGEGYTF. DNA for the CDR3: TGTGCTAGTGGTTTGACACCGGCTACAGGGGAAGGCTACACCTTC.

CDR3 residues: CASSLSTGNEQYF. CDR3 nucleotides: TGTGCCAGCAGTTTATCGACAGGAAACGAGCAGTACTTC. The V gene is TRBV27, the J gene TRBJ2-7; D perhaps matches TRBD1 (6 bases). V lost 0 bases, J lost 5 bases, and 8 bases lay in between. CDR3 length: 13 residues. The germline V gene encodes CDR1 MNHEY and CDR2 SMNVEV (reference sequence).

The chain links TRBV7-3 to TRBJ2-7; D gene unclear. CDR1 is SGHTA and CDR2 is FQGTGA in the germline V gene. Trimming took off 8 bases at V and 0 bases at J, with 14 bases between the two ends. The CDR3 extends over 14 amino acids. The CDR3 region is CASSPTGSSYEQYF. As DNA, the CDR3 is TGTGCCAGCTCCCCTACGGGTTCCTCCTACGAGCAGTACTTC.

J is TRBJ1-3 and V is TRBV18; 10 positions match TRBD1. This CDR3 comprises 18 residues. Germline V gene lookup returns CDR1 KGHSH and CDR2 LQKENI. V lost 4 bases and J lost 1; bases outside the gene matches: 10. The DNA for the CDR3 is TGTGCCAGCTCACTAACTCCGGGACAGGGGAGTTCTGGAAACACCATATATTTT. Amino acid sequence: CASSLTPGQGSSGNTIYF.

The CDR3 here is CASSQDIRGSTDTQYF. Written as DNA, the CDR3 is TGCGCCAGCAGCCAAGATATACGGGGTAGCACAGATACGCAGTATTTT. The V gene is TRBV4-3, the J gene TRBJ2-3; TRBD2 is a possible D gene (5 bases). CDR1 is LGHNA and CDR2 is YSLEER in the germline V gene. The ends were cut back, 0 bases at V and 0 bases at J, with 10 bases in the middle. This CDR3 contains 16 residues.

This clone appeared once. The CDR3 nucleotides are TGTGCCCTCTGGGGATTCGGGACTGAAGCTTTCTTT. Translation gives CALWGFGTEAFF. The chain has TRBV7-9 and TRBJ1-1; D ambiguous. Germline V gene data show CDR1 as SEHNR and CDR2 as FQNEAQ (reference sequence). V lost 11 bases, J lost 5 bases, and 15 bases lay in between. The CDR3 extends over 12 amino acids.

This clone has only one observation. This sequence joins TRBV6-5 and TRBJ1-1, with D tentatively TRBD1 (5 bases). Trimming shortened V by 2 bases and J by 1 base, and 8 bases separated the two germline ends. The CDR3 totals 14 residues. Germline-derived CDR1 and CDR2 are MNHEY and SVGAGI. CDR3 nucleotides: TGTGCCAGCAGTTACGCGGGGCAGAACACTGAAGCTTTCTTT. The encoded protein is CASSYAGQNTEAFF.

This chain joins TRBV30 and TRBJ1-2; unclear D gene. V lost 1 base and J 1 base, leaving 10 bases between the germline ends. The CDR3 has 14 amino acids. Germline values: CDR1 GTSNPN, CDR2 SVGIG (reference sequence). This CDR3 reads CAWSGEVFNYGYTF. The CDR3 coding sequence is TGTGCCTGGAGTGGGGAAGTATTTAACTATGGCTACACCTTC. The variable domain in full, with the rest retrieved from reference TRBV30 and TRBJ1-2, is SQTIHQWPATLVQPVGSPLSLECTVEGTSNPNLYWYRQAAGRGLQLLFYSVGIGQISSEVPQNLSASRPQDRQFILSSKKLLLSDSGFYLCAWSGEVFNYGYTFGSGTRLTVV.

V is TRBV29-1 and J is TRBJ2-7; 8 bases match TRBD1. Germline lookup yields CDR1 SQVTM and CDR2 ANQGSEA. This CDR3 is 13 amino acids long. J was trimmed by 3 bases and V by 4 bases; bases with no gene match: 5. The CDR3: CSVGGQADYEQYF. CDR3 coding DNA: TGCAGCGTTGGGGGACAGGCGGACTACGAGCAGTACTTC.

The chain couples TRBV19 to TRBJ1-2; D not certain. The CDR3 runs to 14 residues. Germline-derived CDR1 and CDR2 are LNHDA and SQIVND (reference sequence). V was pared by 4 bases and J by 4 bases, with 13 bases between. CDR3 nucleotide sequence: TGTGCCAGTAGTAGTGGACCTTCGGGCTATGGCTACACCTTC. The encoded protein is CASSSGPSGYGYTF.

The CDR3 reads CAGEGLDRNYGYTF. The CDR3 DNA reads TGTGCCGGAGAGGGATTGGACAGAAACTATGGCTACACCTTC. This sequence joins TRBV30 and TRBJ1-2; D is possibly TRBD1 (6 bases). Germline-derived CDR1 and CDR2 are GTSNPN and SVGIG (reference sequence). This CDR3 region has 14 residues. Trimming took off 8 bases at V and 2 bases at J, with 18 bases between the two ends.

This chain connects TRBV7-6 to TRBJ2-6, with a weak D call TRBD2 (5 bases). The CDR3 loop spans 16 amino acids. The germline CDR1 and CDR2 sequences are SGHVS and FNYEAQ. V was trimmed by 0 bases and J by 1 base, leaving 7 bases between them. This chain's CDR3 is CASSLAPGSGANVLTF. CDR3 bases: TGTGCCAGCAGCTTAGCTCCGGGGTCTGGGGCCAACGTCCTGACTTTC.

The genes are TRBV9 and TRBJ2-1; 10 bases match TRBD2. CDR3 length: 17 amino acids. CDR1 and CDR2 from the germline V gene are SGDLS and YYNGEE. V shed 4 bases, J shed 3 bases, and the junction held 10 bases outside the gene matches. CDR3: CASSSLGLAEFYNEQFF. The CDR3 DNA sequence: TGTGCCAGCAGCTCTCTAGGACTAGCGGAGTTCTACAATGAGCAGTTCTTC. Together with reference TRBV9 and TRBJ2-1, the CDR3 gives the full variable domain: DSGVTQTPKHLITATGQRVTLRCSPRSGDLSVYWYQQSLDQGLQFLIQYYNGEERAKGNILERFSAQQFPDLHSELNLSSLELGDSALYFCASSSLGLAEFYNEQFFGPGTRLTVL.

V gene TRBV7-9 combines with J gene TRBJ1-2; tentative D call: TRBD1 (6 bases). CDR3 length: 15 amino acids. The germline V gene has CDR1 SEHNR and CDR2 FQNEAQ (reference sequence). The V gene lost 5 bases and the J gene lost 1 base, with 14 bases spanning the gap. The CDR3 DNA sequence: TGTGCCAGCAGCCCAACGCGGACAGATAACTATGGCTACACCTTC. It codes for CASSPTRTDNYGYTF.

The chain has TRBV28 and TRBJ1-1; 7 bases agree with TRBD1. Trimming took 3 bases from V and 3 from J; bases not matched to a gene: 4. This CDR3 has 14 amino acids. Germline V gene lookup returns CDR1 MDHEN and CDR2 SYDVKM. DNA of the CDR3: TGTGCCAGCAGTTTGACAGGGTACTACACTGAAGCTTTCTTT. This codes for CASSLTGYYTEAFF.

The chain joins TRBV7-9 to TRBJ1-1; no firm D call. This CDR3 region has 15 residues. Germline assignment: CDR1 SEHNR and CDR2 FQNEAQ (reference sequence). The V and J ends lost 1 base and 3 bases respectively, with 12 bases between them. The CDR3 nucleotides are TGTGCCAGCAGCTTAGTGAAGGCCGGGGACACTGAAGCTTTCTTT. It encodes CASSLVKAGDTEAFF.

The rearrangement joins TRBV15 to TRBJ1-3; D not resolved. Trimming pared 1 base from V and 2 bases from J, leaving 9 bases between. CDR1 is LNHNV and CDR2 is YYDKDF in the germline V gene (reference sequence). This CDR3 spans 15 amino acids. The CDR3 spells CATSRVPGPGNTIYF. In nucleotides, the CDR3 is TGTGCCACCAGCAGAGTACCTGGCCCTGGAAACACCATATATTTT.

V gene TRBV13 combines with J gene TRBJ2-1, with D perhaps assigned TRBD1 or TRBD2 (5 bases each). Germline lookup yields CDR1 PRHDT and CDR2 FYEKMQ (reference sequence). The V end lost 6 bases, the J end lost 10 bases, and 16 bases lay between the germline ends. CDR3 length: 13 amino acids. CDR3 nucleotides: TGTGCCAGCAGTTTGGGGCGGGTCGGCGAGCAGTTCTTC. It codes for CASSLGRVGEQFF.

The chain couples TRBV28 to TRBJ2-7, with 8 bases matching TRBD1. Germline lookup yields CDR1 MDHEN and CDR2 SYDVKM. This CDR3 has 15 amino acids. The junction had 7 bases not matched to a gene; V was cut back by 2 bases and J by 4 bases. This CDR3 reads CASSLETGGIYEQYF. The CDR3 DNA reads TGTGCCAGCAGTTTAGAAACAGGGGGGATATACGAGCAGTACTTC.

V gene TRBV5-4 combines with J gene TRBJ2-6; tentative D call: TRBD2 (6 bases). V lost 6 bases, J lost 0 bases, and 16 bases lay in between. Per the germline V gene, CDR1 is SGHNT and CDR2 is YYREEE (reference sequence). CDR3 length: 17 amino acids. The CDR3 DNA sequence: TGTGCCAGCACACCGGGACTTGCGGACTCTGGGGCCAACGTCCTGACTTTC. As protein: CASTPGLADSGANVLTF.

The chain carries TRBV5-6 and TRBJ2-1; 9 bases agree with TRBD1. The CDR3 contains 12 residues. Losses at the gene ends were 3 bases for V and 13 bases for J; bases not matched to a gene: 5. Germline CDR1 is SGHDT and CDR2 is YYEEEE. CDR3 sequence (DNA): TGTGCCAGCAGCTCGATGGGACAGGGCCAGTTCTTC. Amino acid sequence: CASSSMGQGQFF.

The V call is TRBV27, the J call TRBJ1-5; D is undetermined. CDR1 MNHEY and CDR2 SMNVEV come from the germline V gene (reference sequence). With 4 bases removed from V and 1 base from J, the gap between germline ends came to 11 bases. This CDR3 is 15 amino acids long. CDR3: CASSSFGFSNQPQHF. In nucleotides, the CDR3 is TGTGCCAGCAGTTCGTTCGGTTTCAGCAATCAGCCCCAGCATTTT.

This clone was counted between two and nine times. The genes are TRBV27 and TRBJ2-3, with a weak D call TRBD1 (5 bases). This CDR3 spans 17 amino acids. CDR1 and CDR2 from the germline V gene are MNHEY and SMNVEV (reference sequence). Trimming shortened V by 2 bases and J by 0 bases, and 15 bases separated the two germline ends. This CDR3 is CASSLLSVGPSTDTQYF. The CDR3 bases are TGTGCCAGCAGTTTACTTTCGGTGGGGCCTAGCACAGATACGCAGTATTTT.

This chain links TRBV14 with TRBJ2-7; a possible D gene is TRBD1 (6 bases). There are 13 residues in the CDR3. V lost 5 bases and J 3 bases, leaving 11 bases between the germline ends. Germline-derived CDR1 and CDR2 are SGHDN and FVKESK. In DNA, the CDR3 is TGTGCCAGCAGCTCTCCGGGACACTACGAGCAGTACTTC. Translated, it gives CASSSPGHYEQYF.

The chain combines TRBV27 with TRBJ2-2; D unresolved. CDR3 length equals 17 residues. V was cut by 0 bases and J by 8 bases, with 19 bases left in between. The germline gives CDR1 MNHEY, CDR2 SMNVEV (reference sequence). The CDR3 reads CASSLSSPLRSAGELFF. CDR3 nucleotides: TGTGCCAGCAGTTTATCGAGCCCGCTCCGATCGGCGGGGGAGCTGTTTTTT.

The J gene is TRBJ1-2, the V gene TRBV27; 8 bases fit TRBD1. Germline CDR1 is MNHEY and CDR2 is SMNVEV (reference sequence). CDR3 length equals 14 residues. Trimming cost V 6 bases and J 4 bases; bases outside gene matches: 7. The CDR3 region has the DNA TGTGCCAGCAGCTTACAGGGGGGCGGCTATGGCTACACCTTC. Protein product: CASSLQGGGYGYTF.